The rows below give T cell receptor beta chains drawn from one sample of a study of shared clonotypes between healthy human individuals. The assay was immunoSEQ multiplex PCR, and TCRdb's table has in-frame clones only and misses some. The sample records millions of clones, approximately 95% being singletons. Sequencing input: naive CD4+ T cells from PBMCs. The receptors stem from a man aged 18 to 30 in good health. Some clones in this sample may be carry-over from other donors' samples. Both conserved end residues are part of each CDR3. D genes are given only for firm matches. Expanded clones get a size class; other rows say once, few or many, or leave the size out.

V gene,clone size,D gene,J gene,CDR3 protein,CDR3 DNA
TRBV5-4,-,-,TRBJ2-1,CASSYKAASKPEQFF,TGTGCCAGCAGCTACAAAGCGGCCTCCAAACCTGAGCAGTTCTTC
TRBV5-1,-,TRBD1,TRBJ2-1,CASSPFPLLQGISSEQFF,TGCGCCAGCAGCCCCTTTCCGCTTTTACAGGGGATCTCGAGTGAGCAGTTCTTC
TRBV28,-,-,TRBJ1-5,CASSSPKSGGDQPQHF,TGTGCCAGCAGTTCCCCAAAGTCTGGAGGGGATCAGCCCCAGCATTTT
TRBV2,-,-,TRBJ1-3,CASSGRDGNTIYF,TGTGCCAGCAGCGGCAGGGACGGAAACACCATATATTTT
TRBV5-4,-,-,TRBJ1-1,CASSSKVGGMNTEAFF,TGTGCCAGCAGCTCCAAAGTGGGGGGTATGAACACTGAAGCTTTCTTT
TRBV29-1,-,-,TRBJ2-4,CSVLDRADIQYF,TGCAGCGTTCTGGACAGAGCGGACATTCAGTACTTC
TRBV7-2,-,-,TRBJ2-3,CASSLVADTQYF,TGTGCCAGCAGCTTAGTTGCAGATACGCAGTATTTT
TRBV28,-,-,TRBJ1-2,CASSPVRMRGYTF,TGTGCCAGCAGCCCGGTCAGGATGCGCGGCTACACCTTC
TRBV9,-,TRBD2,TRBJ2-5,CASSPGGTSQQETQYF,TGTGCCAGCAGCCCCGGGGGGACGAGTCAACAAGAGACCCAGTACTTC
TRBV28,-,TRBD2,TRBJ2-7,CASRSGTRVSEQYF,TGTGCCAGCAGATCCGGGACTAGGGTCTCCGAGCAGTACTTC
TRBV5-1,-,TRBD2,TRBJ2-3,CASSFLAGVTDTQYF,TGCGCCAGCAGCTTTTTAGCGGGAGTCACAGATACGCAGTATTTT
TRBV5-1,-,TRBD1,TRBJ2-1,CASSAGTASYNEQFF,TGCGCCAGCAGCGCAGGGACAGCGAGCTACAATGAGCAGTTCTTC
TRBV10-2,-,-,TRBJ2-5,CASSEGRQETQYF,TGCGCCAGCAGTGAGGGTAGACAAGAGACCCAGTACTTC
TRBV20-1,-,-,TRBJ2-7,CSASGGYEQYF,TGCAGTGCTAGCGGCGGCTACGAGCAGTACTTC
TRBV21-1,-,-,TRBJ2-2,CASSTSSEGTGELFF,TGTGCCAGCAGCACGTCTAGCGAGGGCACCGGGGAGCTGTTTTTT
TRBV10-1,-,TRBD1,TRBJ2-1,CASSESVFAAGGYNEQFF,TGCGCCAGCAGTGAGTCTGTCTTTGCGGCAGGGGGCTACAATGAGCAGTTCTTC
TRBV5-1,-,-,TRBJ2-1,CASSLGMADFGYNEQFF,TGCGCCAGCAGCTTGGGGATGGCGGATTTTGGGTACAATGAGCAGTTCTTC
TRBV20-1,-,-,TRBJ2-7,CSAEDHYEQYF,TGCAGTGCCGAGGACCACTACGAGCAGTACTTC
TRBV5-1,-,-,TRBJ2-7,CASRYLSLSSYEQYF,TGCGCCAGCAGGTATCTTTCCCTTAGCTCCTACGAGCAGTACTTC
TRBV18,-,-,TRBJ2-7,CASSPAPTGSSYEQYF,TGTGCCAGCTCACCGGCCCCTACAGGGAGCTCCTACGAGCAGTACTTC
TRBV30,-,-,TRBJ2-6,CAWSPGFGANVLTF,TGTGCCTGGAGTCCAGGGTTTGGGGCCAACGTCCTGACTTTC
TRBV5-1,-,-,TRBJ2-7,CASKWTSGRLTYEQYF,TGCGCCAGCAAGTGGACCTCTGGCAGGCTAACCTACGAGCAGTACTTC
TRBV28,-,TRBD1,TRBJ2-7,CASSGRDRTIWGEQYF,TGTGCCAGCAGCGGCCGGGACAGGACGATTTGGGGGGAGCAGTACTTC
TRBV7-7,-,-,TRBJ2-3,CASSLRGTGADTQYF,TGTGCCAGCAGCTTACGTGGGACCGGAGCAGATACGCAGTATTTT
TRBV29-1,-,-,TRBJ1-4,CSVGGVNQGEKLFF,TGCAGCGTTGGAGGAGTAAACCAAGGGGAAAAACTGTTTTTT
TRBV25-1,-,TRBD1,TRBJ1-1,CASSGTGKTEAFF,TGTGCCAGCAGTGGGACAGGCAAAACTGAAGCTTTCTTT
TRBV27,-,TRBD1,TRBJ1-5,CASSRRQGASYAPQHF,TGTGCCAGCAGTCGACGACAGGGGGCAAGTTATGCGCCCCAGCATTTT
TRBV28,once,TRBD1,TRBJ1-2,CATTVSGGGGYTF,TGTGCCACCACCGTGTCAGGGGGGGGCGGCTACACCTTC
TRBV4-2,-,TRBD1,TRBJ2-1,CASSYRDRGGNEQFF,TGTGCCAGCAGCTACCGGGACAGGGGGGGGAATGAGCAGTTCTTC
TRBV7-9,once,-,TRBJ1-4,CASSAQGIGEKLFF,TGTGCCAGCAGCGCCCAGGGAATTGGAGAAAAACTGTTTTTT
TRBV27,-,-,TRBJ2-1,CASSVGPSYNEQFF,TGTGCCAGCAGTGTCGGACCGTCCTACAATGAGCAGTTCTTC
TRBV11-2,-,TRBD1,TRBJ1-4,CASSGGGGEKLFF,TGTGCCAGCTCCGGAGGGGGCGGCGAAAAACTGTTTTTT
TRBV5-1,-,TRBD2,TRBJ2-1,CASSLVAGAPNEQFF,TGCGCCAGCAGCTTGGTGGCGGGAGCTCCCAATGAGCAGTTCTTC
TRBV9,-,-,TRBJ2-5,CASSVVGRNQETQYF,TGTGCCAGCAGCGTAGTGGGACGGAATCAAGAGACCCAGTACTTC
TRBV28,-,TRBD2,TRBJ2-1,CASSLGWGLARNNEQFF,TGTGCCAGCAGTTTAGGATGGGGACTAGCGCGCAACAATGAGCAGTTCTTC
TRBV7-8,-,-,TRBJ2-7,CASSLYRTESYEQYF,TGTGCCAGCAGCTTATACAGGACAGAGAGCTACGAGCAGTACTTC
TRBV18,-,-,TRBJ2-1,CASSPALEDEQFF,TGTGCCAGCTCACCAGCCTTGGAGGATGAGCAGTTCTTC